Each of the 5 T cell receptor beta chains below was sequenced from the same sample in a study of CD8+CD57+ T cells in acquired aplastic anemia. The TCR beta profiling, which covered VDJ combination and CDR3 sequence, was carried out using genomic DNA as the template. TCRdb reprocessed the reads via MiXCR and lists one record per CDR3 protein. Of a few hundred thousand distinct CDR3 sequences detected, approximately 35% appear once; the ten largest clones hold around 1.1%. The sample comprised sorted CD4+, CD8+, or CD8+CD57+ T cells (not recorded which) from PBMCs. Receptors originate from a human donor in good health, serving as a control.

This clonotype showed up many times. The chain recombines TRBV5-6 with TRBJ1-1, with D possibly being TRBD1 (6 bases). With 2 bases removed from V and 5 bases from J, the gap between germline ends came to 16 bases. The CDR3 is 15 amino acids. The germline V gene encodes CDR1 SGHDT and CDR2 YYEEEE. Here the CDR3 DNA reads TGTGCCAGCAGCTTTGGGGCACAGGGTCGGACTGAAGCTTTCTTT. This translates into CASSFGAQGRTEAFF.

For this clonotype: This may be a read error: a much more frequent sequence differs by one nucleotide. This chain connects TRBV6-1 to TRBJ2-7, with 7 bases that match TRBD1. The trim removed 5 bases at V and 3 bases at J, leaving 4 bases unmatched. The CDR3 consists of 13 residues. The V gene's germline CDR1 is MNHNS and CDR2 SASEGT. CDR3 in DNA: TGTGCCAGCAGTACGACAGGGCTCTACGAGCAGTACTTC. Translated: CASSTTGLYEQYF.

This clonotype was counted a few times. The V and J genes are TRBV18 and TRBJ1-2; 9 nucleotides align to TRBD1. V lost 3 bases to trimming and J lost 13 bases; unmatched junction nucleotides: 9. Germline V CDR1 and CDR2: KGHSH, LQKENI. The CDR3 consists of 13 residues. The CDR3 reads CASSPMGQGSSTF. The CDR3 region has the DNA TGTGCCAGCTCACCGATGGGACAGGGATCATCCACCTTC.

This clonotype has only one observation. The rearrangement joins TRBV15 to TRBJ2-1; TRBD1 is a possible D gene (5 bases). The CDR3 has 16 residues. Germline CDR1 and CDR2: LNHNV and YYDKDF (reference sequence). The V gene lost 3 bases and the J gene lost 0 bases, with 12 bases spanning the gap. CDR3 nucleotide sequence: TGTGCCACCAGCAGCTTGGGGCTTAGCTCCTACAATGAGCAGTTCTTC. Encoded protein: CATSSLGLSSYNEQFF.

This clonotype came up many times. The chain's CDR3 is CASSRAGTYEQYF. The CDR3 DNA reads TGTGCCAGCAGCCGAGCCGGGACCTACGAGCAGTACTTC. The chain joins TRBV3-1 to TRBJ2-7, with TRBD2 as a possible D gene (5 bases). This CDR3 has 13 residues. V gave up 4 bases and J gave up 2 bases, with 9 bases separating them. Per the germline V gene, CDR1 is LGHDT and CDR2 is YNNKEL (reference sequence).